Presented here are 12 T cell receptor beta chains from one specimen sequenced in a study of blood T cell repertoires in COVID-19. Profiled with immunoSEQ multiplex PCR; TCRdb holds only in-frame clones, not every one. The data show about 370,000 clones, 75% to 90% seen once. The sequencing input was PBMCs or T cells enriched from blood (not recorded which). The receptors stem from a man between 18 and 35 years old who had recovered from COVID-19.

The V call is TRBV9, the J call TRBJ1-4; D not certain. The CDR3 runs to 14 residues. The germline CDR1 and CDR2 sequences are SGDLS and YYNGEE. The V and J ends lost 0 bases and 3 bases respectively, with 6 bases between them. This CDR3 reads CASSVVAANEKLFF. The CDR3 coding sequence is TGTGCCAGCAGCGTAGTGGCAGCTAATGAAAAACTGTTTTTT.

The chain couples TRBV5-4 to TRBJ2-3, with D possibly TRBD2 on 5 matching bases. V dropped 0 bases and J dropped 5 bases, with 19 bases sitting between them. There are 17 residues in the CDR3. Looked up from germline, CDR1 is SGHNT and CDR2 is YYREEE (reference sequence). Written as DNA, the CDR3 is TGTGCCAGCAGCTTGGGAACTAGTCCCTCGGCTGGAGATACGCAGTATTTT. Translation gives CASSLGTSPSAGDTQYF.

Comment on this clone: Other DNA sequences in the sample encode the same CDR3. This chain links TRBV9 with TRBJ1-1, with a tentative D call TRBD1 (6 bases). The CDR3 consists of 14 residues. V lost 0 bases to trimming and J lost 3 bases, with 9 bases between them. The germline V gene has CDR1 SGDLS and CDR2 YYNGEE. In nucleotides, the CDR3 is TGTGCCAGCAGCGTAGGGGGGCGGGACACTGAAGCTTTCTTT. Amino acid sequence: CASSVGGRDTEAFF.

This sequence joins TRBV6-5 and TRBJ1-4; no clear D. This CDR3 comprises 14 residues. V shed 2 bases and J shed 10 bases, with 14 bases lying between them. The germline V gene encodes CDR1 MNHEY and CDR2 SVGAGI. CDR3 protein: CASSYSRLGGKLFF. The DNA of the CDR3 is TGTGCCAGCAGTTACAGCAGGTTGGGTGGAAAACTGTTTTTT.

The CDR3 spells CASSETGGKYEQYF. The CDR3 nucleotides read TGTGCCAGCAGCGAGACAGGGGGCAAATACGAGCAGTACTTC. The chain combines TRBV5-6 with TRBJ2-7; 10 bases line up with TRBD1. Germline V gene lookup returns CDR1 SGHDT and CDR2 YYEEEE. This CDR3 contains 14 residues. V lost 4 bases and J lost 4; bases outside the gene matches: 5.

The rearrangement uses TRBV5-6 and TRBJ1-6, with D maybe TRBD1 (5 bases). V lost 3 bases and J lost 5, with 9 bases in between. Germline loops: CDR1 SGHDT, CDR2 YYEEEE. CDR3 size: 14 residues. The CDR3 region is CASSSEGDNSPLHF. The CDR3 DNA follows: TGTGCCAGCAGCTCGGAAGGGGATAATTCACCCCTCCACTTT.

This chain joins TRBV10-3 and TRBJ2-3; D may be TRBD2 (6 bases). Germline V gene data show CDR1 as ENHRY and CDR2 as SYGVKD. This CDR3 is built from 17 residues. V lost 0 bases and J 6 bases, leaving 19 bases between the germline ends. The CDR3: CAISESWRGPPRDTQYF. In DNA, the CDR3 is TGTGCCATCAGTGAGTCGTGGAGGGGACCCCCCCGGGATACGCAGTATTTT.

This clone occurred once. This rearrangement joins TRBV30 to TRBJ1-4, with 9 nucleotides matching TRBD1. J gave up 10 bases and V 4 bases, and 19 bases lay outside the gene matches. The length of the CDR3 is 17 residues. Germline CDR1 is GTSNPN and CDR2 is SVGIG (reference sequence). The chain's CDR3 is CAWNPPAAGTGSGKLFF. The CDR3 nucleotides are TGTGCCTGGAATCCCCCTGCAGCCGGGACAGGGTCGGGAAAACTGTTTTTT.

This sequence joins TRBV6-5 and TRBJ1-5, with D possibly TRBD1 on 5 matching bases. Trimming stripped 3 bases from V and 6 bases from J, with 12 bases between. The CDR3 covers 14 residues. Germline V CDR1 and CDR2: MNHEY, SVGAGI. Here the CDR3 DNA reads TGTGCCAGCAGTTATGGAAGGGGCAGTCAGCCCCAGCATTTT. This encodes CASSYGRGSQPQHF.

This sequence joins TRBV30 and TRBJ1-2, with a possible D match to TRBD1 (6 bases). CDR3 length equals 16 residues. Trimming left V 0 bases short and J 5 bases short, with 19 bases between. Germline V gives CDR1 GTSNPN, CDR2 SVGIG (reference sequence). The CDR3 is CAWSVPGRPQGYGYTF. CDR3 sequence (DNA): TGTGCCTGGAGTGTACCCGGTCGACCTCAGGGGTATGGCTACACCTTC.

The chain employs TRBV27 and TRBJ2-5; 9 bases are shared with TRBD2. J was trimmed by 4 bases and V by 4 bases; bases with no gene match: 4. This CDR3 region has 14 residues. The germline gives CDR1 MNHEY, CDR2 SMNVEV (reference sequence). In DNA, the CDR3 is TGTGCCAGCAGTTCTTATAGCGGGGGAGAGACCCAGTACTTC. This encodes CASSSYSGGETQYF.

The count of this clone is one. The chain combines TRBV29-1 with TRBJ2-7; D gene uncertain. The CDR3 totals 13 residues. The V end lost 3 bases, the J end lost 5 bases, and 14 bases lay between the germline ends. Germline CDR1 SQVTM, CDR2 ANQGSEA. This chain's CDR3 is CSVDCFGWDEQYF. In DNA form, the CDR3 reads TGCAGCGTTGATTGCTTCGGGTGGGACGAGCAGTACTTC.